This T cell receptor (beta chain) is from a study of T cell responses to AZD1222 COVID-19 vaccine. This clone is termed medium-sized. What it binds is not known. The data were produced by immunoSEQ multiplex PCR, yet TCRdb's version contains in-frame clones alone and is incomplete. The sample carries about 110,000 clones, roughly 90% recorded once. Study conclusions and caveats: A mostly white British donor set with more females was recruited, and clonal diversity was possibly underestimated.

The CDR3 is 12 amino acids. Germline assignment: CDR1 LNHNV and CDR2 YYDKDF (reference sequence). Between the trimmed V and J ends, which lost 6 bases and 7 bases, there was a span of 10 bases. The sample here was peripheral blood, taken on day 0 of AZD1222 vaccination. This TCR was recovered from an adult in good health. The chain carries TRBV15 and TRBJ1-5, with no clear D. The DNA of the CDR3 is TGTGCCACCAGTGCCATCGGCCAGCCCCAGCATTTT. Its translation is CATSAIGQPQHF.